The clone carrying this TCR beta chain was detected ten times or more. Its antigen remains unknown. These data are taken from a study of response to subunit inactivated influenza vaccine. Whole-study findings and limits: Authors suggested each seasonal flu vaccination may recruit only limited numbers of new T cells.

Using its own MiXCR run on the RT-PCR reads, TCRdb lists one record per CDR3 protein. This sample has about 620,000 distinct CDR3 sequences, with roughly 12% found just once. Germline V CDR1 and CDR2: DFQATT, SNEGSKA (reference sequence). The CDR3 contains 14 residues. Germline trimming cut 3 bases from V and 5 bases from J; bases unmatched to any gene: 6. The sequence was collected from a man aged 45 to 65 who received an inactivated influenza vaccine. The specimen was PBMCs from blood, collected on the day of vaccination. The rearrangement uses TRBV20-1 and TRBJ2-5, with 10 bases lining up with TRBD2. The DNA for the CDR3 is TGCAGTGCTAGGGAAGCGGGGGGGCCGGAGACCCAGTACTTC. Protein product: CSAREAGGPETQYF.